One sample yielded the 15 T cell receptor beta chains listed below, sequenced in a study of blood T cell repertoires in COVID-19. Clones were sequenced by immunoSEQ multiplex PCR, and TCRdb holds only the in-frame ones, with some missing. This sample yields 95,000 to 150,000 clones, of which roughly 85% are seen a single time; roughly a tenth belongs to the top ten. What was sequenced was peripheral blood. The receptors stem from an elderly man with acute or convalescent COVID-19.

The chain is built from TRBV5-1 and TRBJ2-1, with 7 bases matching TRBD2. Germline V gene sequence: CDR1 SGHRS, CDR2 YFSETQ. Losses at the gene ends were 2 bases for V and 4 bases for J; bases not matched to a gene: 6. This CDR3 is built from 15 residues. The CDR3 region is CASSFGGGQYNEQFF. Written as DNA, the CDR3 is TGCGCCAGCAGCTTCGGGGGAGGGCAGTACAATGAGCAGTTCTTC.

Only a few counts were recorded for this clone. The V gene is TRBV3-1 (or the pseudogene TRBV3-2), the J gene TRBJ1-2; no firm D call. From germline, CDR1 is LGHDT and CDR2 YNNKEL (reference sequence). The CDR3 consists of 13 residues. Trimming took 0 bases from V and 4 from J, leaving 6 bases between them. For the CDR3, the DNA is TGTGCCAGCAGCCAAGATGCGATCTATGGCTACACCTTC. Translation: CASSQDAIYGYTF.

The chain recombines TRBV14 with TRBJ1-3; 7 positions agree with TRBD1. The CDR3 runs to 18 residues. Germline lookup yields CDR1 SGHDN and CDR2 FVKESK. V was clipped by 4 bases and J by 0 bases; unmatched bases: 12. The CDR3 DNA follows: TGTGCCAGCAGCCCCCACCGAGGGGGACAGATCTCTGGAAACACCATATATTTT. Its protein is CASSPHRGGQISGNTIYF.

The rearrangement uses TRBV28 and TRBJ2-7; D is uncertain. Germline CDR1 and CDR2: MDHEN and SYDVKM. The CDR3 length is 12 residues. V lost 7 bases, J lost 4 bases, and 11 bases lay in between. CDR3 coding DNA: TGTGCCAGCAACAACCTCCTTTACGAGCAGTACTTC. Amino acids: CASNNLLYEQYF. The whole variable domain, remainder taken from reference TRBV28 and TRBJ2-7, is DVKVTQSSRYLVKRTGEKVFLECVQDMDHENMFWYRQDPGLGLRLIYFSYDVKMKEKGDIPEGYSVSREKKERFSLILESASTNQTSMYLCASNNLLYEQYFGPGTRLTVT.

This chain links TRBV6-6 with TRBJ2-1; D is unresolved. Trimming removed 7 bases from V and 1 base from J, with 8 bases in between. Germline CDR1 MNHNY, CDR2 SVGAGI (reference sequence). The CDR3 has 13 residues. CDR3 nucleotides: TGTGCCAGCACTGGCGGATCCTACAATGAGCAGTTCTTC. This gives the protein CASTGGSYNEQFF.

CDR3 loop: CASPPQGAVGEQFF. The DNA of the CDR3 is TGTGCCAGCCCTCCCCAGGGGGCTGTCGGTGAGCAGTTCTTC. The chain recombines TRBV28 with TRBJ2-1; TRBD1 matches at 8 bases. Germline CDR1 and CDR2: MDHEN and SYDVKM. The CDR3 totals 14 residues. Germline trimming cut 8 bases from V and 9 bases from J; bases unmatched to any gene: 12.

In DNA form, the CDR3 reads TGTGCCAGTAGGGAGGGGGCGGCTGAAAAACTGTTTTTT. It yields the protein CASREGAAEKLFF. J is TRBJ1-4 and V is TRBV19; 7 bases line up with TRBD1. CDR3 length equals 13 residues. V shed 6 bases, J shed 7 bases, and the junction held 5 bases outside the gene matches. CDR1 LNHDA and CDR2 SQIVND come from the germline V gene (reference sequence). The full variable domain, with the rest looked up from reference TRBV19 and TRBJ1-4, is DGGITQSPKYLFRKEGQNVTLSCEQNLNHDAMYWYRQDPGQGLRLIYYSQIVNDFQKGDIAEGYSVSREKKESFPLTVTSAQKNPTAFYLCASREGAAEKLFFGSGTQLSVL.

The rearrangement uses TRBV11-3 and TRBJ1-3; 7 nucleotides match TRBD1. V lost 5 bases and J lost 0; bases outside the gene matches: 7. Germline assignment: CDR1 SGHNT and CDR2 YENEEA. The CDR3 totals 16 residues. The DNA for the CDR3 is TGTGCCAGCAGCGTCTCGGGACAGTTCTCTGGAAACACCATATATTTT. Translation: CASSVSGQFSGNTIYF.

The chain has TRBV18 and TRBJ2-7; 9 bases agree with TRBD1. CDR1 and CDR2 from the germline V gene are KGHSH and LQKENI. V lost 5 bases to trimming and J lost 2 bases; unmatched junction nucleotides: 10. The CDR3 contains 16 residues. This CDR3 is CASSALAGTGPYEQYF. In DNA form, the CDR3 reads TGTGCCAGCTCAGCTCTAGCCGGGACAGGGCCCTACGAGCAGTACTTC.

V and J are TRBV6-5 and TRBJ2-7, with 12 bases aligning to TRBD2. Germline CDR1 is MNHEY and CDR2 is SVGAGI. This CDR3 region has 15 residues. V was pared by 8 bases and J by 2 bases, with 7 bases of the junction left unmatched. CDR3 loop: CASAPRTSGAYEQYF. CDR3 DNA: TGTGCCAGCGCCCCCCGGACTAGCGGGGCCTACGAGCAGTACTTC.

This chain connects TRBV3-1 (or the pseudogene TRBV3-2) to TRBJ2-1, with D maybe TRBD1 (6 bases). The germline V and J ends were trimmed by 2 bases and 2 bases, with 10 bases remaining between them. Germline CDR1 LGHDT, CDR2 YNNKEL (reference sequence). This CDR3 contains 15 residues. The CDR3 loop is CASSQIGGPYNEQFF. The CDR3 DNA sequence: TGTGCCAGCAGCCAAATAGGGGGACCCTACAATGAGCAGTTCTTC.

The chain recombines TRBV10-3 with TRBJ2-3, with 10 positions matching TRBD2. Germline assignment: CDR1 ENHRY and CDR2 SYGVKD. Trimming at V came to 2 bases and at J to 9 bases, leaving 11 bases not matched to a gene. The CDR3 length is 16 residues. The CDR3 loop is CAISEPPSPSGGTQYF. DNA of the CDR3: TGTGCCATCAGTGAGCCGCCCTCGCCTAGCGGGGGAACGCAGTATTTT.

The table lists this clone with a count of one. The chain combines TRBV19 with TRBJ1-6; a weak D match, TRBD1 (5 bases). Germline lookup yields CDR1 LNHDA and CDR2 SQIVND (reference sequence). This CDR3 contains 14 residues. The V end lost 4 bases, the J end lost 7 bases, and 11 bases lay between the germline ends. CDR3 protein: CASSKQVQNSPLHF. CDR3 DNA: TGTGCCAGTAGTAAACAGGTTCAAAATTCACCCCTCCACTTT.

The rearrangement uses TRBV19 and TRBJ1-2; D is undetermined. V lost 1 base, J lost 5 bases, and 11 bases lay in between. Germline V gives CDR1 LNHDA, CDR2 SQIVND (reference sequence). The CDR3 is 14 residues long. DNA of the CDR3: TGTGCCAGTAGTATAGCCCTCCGCGAGTATGGCTACACCTTC. Translated: CASSIALREYGYTF.

V gene TRBV5-1 combines with J gene TRBJ1-1; D not certain. The CDR3 spans 13 residues. V gave up 1 base and J gave up 2 bases, with 6 bases separating them. Germline CDR1 and CDR2: SGHRS and YFSETQ. The CDR3 DNA reads TGCGCCAGCAGCTTGATCGGTAACACTGAAGCTTTCTTT. This gives the protein CASSLIGNTEAFF. The whole variable domain, filled in from reference TRBV5-1 and TRBJ1-1, reads KAGVTQTPRYLIKTRGQQVTLSCSPISGHRSVSWYQQTPGQGLQFLFEYFSETQRNKGNFPGRFSGRQFSNSRSEMNVSTLELGDSALYLCASSLIGNTEAFFGQGTRLTVV.